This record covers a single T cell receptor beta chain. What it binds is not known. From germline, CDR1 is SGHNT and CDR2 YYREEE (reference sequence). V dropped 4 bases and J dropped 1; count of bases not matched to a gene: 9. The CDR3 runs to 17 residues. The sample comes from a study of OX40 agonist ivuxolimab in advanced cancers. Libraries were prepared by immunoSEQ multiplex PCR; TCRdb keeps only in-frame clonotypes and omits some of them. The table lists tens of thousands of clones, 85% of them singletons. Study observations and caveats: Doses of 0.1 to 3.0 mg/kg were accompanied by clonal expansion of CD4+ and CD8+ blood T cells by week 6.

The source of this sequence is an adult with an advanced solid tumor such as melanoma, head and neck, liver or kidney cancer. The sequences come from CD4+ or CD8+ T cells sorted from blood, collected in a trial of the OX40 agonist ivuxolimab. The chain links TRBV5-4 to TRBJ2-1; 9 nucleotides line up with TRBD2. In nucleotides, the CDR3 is TGTGCCAGCAGCACATTCCCTACTAGCGGGTCCTACAATGAGCAGTTCTTC. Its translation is CASSTFPTSGSYNEQFF. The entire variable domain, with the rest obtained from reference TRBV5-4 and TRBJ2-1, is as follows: ETGVTQSPTHLIKTRGQQVTLRCSSQSGHNTVSWYQQALGQGPQFIFQYYREEENGRGNFPPRFSGLQFPNYSSELNVNALELDDSALYLCASSTFPTSGSYNEQFFGPGTRLTVL.